One sample yielded the 14 T cell receptor beta chains listed below, sequenced in a study of blood T cell repertoires in COVID-19 (dated by TCRdb to the early 2020s). Library creation used the immunoSEQ multiplex PCR assay. What TCRdb holds here is the immuneACCESS table cut down to in-frame rearrangements. Part of the clones is not present; checked against another copy, under half of the missing clones reflect an unresolved V gene, and the others are unexplained. The sample table shows roughly 160,000 clones, and roughly 84% are seen once. The ten largest clones represent about 5.8% of the sample. The specimen was peripheral blood. All receptors come from a woman between 45 and 60 years old with COVID-19, enrolled during active disease.

V usage is TRBV6-7 and J usage is TRBJ1-2; maybe TRBD1 (5 bases). TRBV6-7 is an open reading frame, and its role is uncertain. The CDR3 extends over 13 amino acids. Trimming took off 5 bases at V and 8 bases at J, with 15 bases between the two ends. CDR3 region: CASSREGRDGYTF. Here the CDR3 DNA reads TGTGCCAGCAGTAGGGAAGGGAGGGACGGCTACACCTTC.

This CDR3 is CATGAGGPDTQYF. CDR3 DNA: TGTGCCACGGGAGCGGGGGGGCCAGATACGCAGTATTTT. V gene TRBV25-1 combines with J gene TRBJ2-3, with 10 bases that match TRBD2. The CDR3 loop spans 13 amino acids. The germline CDR1 and CDR2 sequences are MGHDK and SYGVNS. The V segment lost 10 bases and the J segment 4 bases; nucleotides outside the gene matches: 5. Supplemented by reference TRBV25-1 and TRBJ2-3, the full variable domain reads EADIYQTPRYLVIGTGKKITLECSQTMGHDKMYWYQQDPGMELHLIHYSYGVNSTEKGDLSSESTVSRIRTEHFPLTLESARPSHTSQYLCATGAGGPDTQYFGPGTRLTVL.

The chain combines TRBV19 with TRBJ1-4; D unclear. This CDR3 contains 14 residues. Germline assignment: CDR1 LNHDA and CDR2 SQIVND (reference sequence). V gave up 0 bases and J gave up 4 bases, with 6 bases separating them. CDR3: CASSIDRINEKLFF. The CDR3 nucleotides are TGTGCCAGTAGTATAGACAGAATTAATGAAAAACTGTTTTTT.

This rearrangement joins TRBV10-3 to TRBJ2-3; 12 bases agree with TRBD2. Germline CDR1 reads ENHRY; CDR2 reads SYGVKD. V shed 6 bases and J 3 bases; nucleotides not matched to a gene: 4. This CDR3 region has 15 residues. The chain's CDR3 is CAIRRLAGETDTQYF. In DNA, the CDR3 is TGTGCCATCAGACGACTAGCGGGGGAGACAGATACGCAGTATTTT.

The CDR3 reads CASWGHANTEAFF. As DNA, the CDR3 is TGTGCCAGCTGGGGACACGCGAACACTGAAGCTTTCTTT. The rearrangement uses TRBV28 and TRBJ1-1; perhaps TRBD1 as D (6 bases). Trimming took off 8 bases at V and 1 base at J, with 11 bases between the two ends. Germline CDR1 and CDR2: MDHEN and SYDVKM. The CDR3 extends over 13 amino acids.

The V call is TRBV19, the J call TRBJ1-3, with a weak D call TRBD1 (5 bases). Trimming removed 6 bases at V and 1 base at J, with 22 bases between. The CDR3 runs to 18 residues. Per the germline V gene, CDR1 is LNHDA and CDR2 is SQIVND (reference sequence). CDR3 nucleotides: TGTGCCAGTAGCTTATCTGGGGCGACAGACCCTTCTGGAAACACCATATATTTT. Its protein product is CASSLSGATDPSGNTIYF.

V usage is TRBV3-1 (or the pseudogene TRBV3-2) and J usage is TRBJ1-1; a weak D match, TRBD1 (6 bases). Germline loops: CDR1 LGHDT, CDR2 YNNKEL (reference sequence). The V end lost 2 bases, the J end lost 5 bases, and 9 bases lay between the germline ends. The CDR3 loop spans 13 amino acids. In DNA, the CDR3 is TGTGCCAGCAGCCAAATACAGGGAACTGAAGCTTTCTTT. As protein: CASSQIQGTEAFF.

This chain connects TRBV28 to TRBJ1-1, with D hard to call. The CDR3 contains 12 residues. V was shortened by 0 bases and J by 4 bases, with 3 bases between the two germline ends. Germline V lookup: CDR1 MDHEN, CDR2 SYDVKM. CDR3 sequence reads: CASSLWSTEAFF. In DNA form, the CDR3 reads TGTGCCAGCAGTTTATGGAGCACTGAAGCTTTCTTT.

The chain couples TRBV7-2 to TRBJ2-3, with D possibly being TRBD2 (7 bases). V dropped 7 bases and J dropped 4 bases, with 12 bases sitting between them. The germline gives CDR1 SGHTA, CDR2 FQGNSA. CDR3 length: 13 residues. CDR3 nucleotide sequence: TGTGCCAGCAAGGGGGGGAGTGCAGATACGCAGTATTTT. This gives the protein CASKGGSADTQYF.

The chain has TRBV7-9 and TRBJ1-1, with D possibly being TRBD1 (5 bases). The CDR3 covers 16 residues. The germline V and J ends were trimmed by 6 bases and 4 bases, with 21 bases remaining between them. The V gene's germline CDR1 is SEHNR and CDR2 FQNEAQ (reference sequence). CDR3 protein: CASRRSAAGLATEAFF. For the CDR3, the DNA is TGTGCCAGCAGACGATCAGCCGCAGGGTTGGCCACTGAAGCTTTCTTT.

A single count supports this clone. The chain carries TRBV4-1 and TRBJ2-5; the match to TRBD2 covers 12 bases. The germline V gene has CDR1 MGHRA and CDR2 YSYEKL. V lost 2 bases and J lost 1; bases outside the gene matches: 5. This CDR3 contains 17 residues. The CDR3 nucleotides read TGCGCCAGCAGCCAACGAGGGACTAGCGGGCTCCAAGAGACCCAGTACTTC. It specifies CASSQRGTSGLQETQYF.

This sequence joins TRBV6-5 and TRBJ1-5; 7 nucleotides match TRBD1. CDR3 length: 12 residues. V shed 6 bases and J 4 bases; nucleotides not matched to a gene: 0. Looked up from germline, CDR1 is MNHEY and CDR2 is SVGAGI. The CDR3 nucleotides are TGTGCCAGCAGACAGGGGAATCAGCCCCAGCATTTT. This gives the protein CASRQGNQPQHF.

V gene TRBV11-2 combines with J gene TRBJ1-2; 7 positions match TRBD1. CDR3 length equals 15 residues. Germline CDR1 and CDR2: SGHAT and FQNNGV. Trimming cost V 5 bases and J 3 bases; bases outside gene matches: 9. CDR3 DNA sequence: TGTGCCAGCAGCCCCCAACAGGGGACGCACTATGGCTACACCTTC. Its protein product is CASSPQQGTHYGYTF.

This chain links TRBV13 with TRBJ2-7; the match to TRBD1 covers 8 bases. V was pared by 2 bases and J by 6 bases, with 6 bases of the junction left unmatched. The germline V gene encodes CDR1 PRHDT and CDR2 FYEKMQ (reference sequence). This CDR3 is built from 14 residues. The CDR3 DNA is TGTGCCAGCAGCTTAAGTGACAGGGGAGGCGAGCAGTACTTC. Translated, it gives CASSLSDRGGEQYF.